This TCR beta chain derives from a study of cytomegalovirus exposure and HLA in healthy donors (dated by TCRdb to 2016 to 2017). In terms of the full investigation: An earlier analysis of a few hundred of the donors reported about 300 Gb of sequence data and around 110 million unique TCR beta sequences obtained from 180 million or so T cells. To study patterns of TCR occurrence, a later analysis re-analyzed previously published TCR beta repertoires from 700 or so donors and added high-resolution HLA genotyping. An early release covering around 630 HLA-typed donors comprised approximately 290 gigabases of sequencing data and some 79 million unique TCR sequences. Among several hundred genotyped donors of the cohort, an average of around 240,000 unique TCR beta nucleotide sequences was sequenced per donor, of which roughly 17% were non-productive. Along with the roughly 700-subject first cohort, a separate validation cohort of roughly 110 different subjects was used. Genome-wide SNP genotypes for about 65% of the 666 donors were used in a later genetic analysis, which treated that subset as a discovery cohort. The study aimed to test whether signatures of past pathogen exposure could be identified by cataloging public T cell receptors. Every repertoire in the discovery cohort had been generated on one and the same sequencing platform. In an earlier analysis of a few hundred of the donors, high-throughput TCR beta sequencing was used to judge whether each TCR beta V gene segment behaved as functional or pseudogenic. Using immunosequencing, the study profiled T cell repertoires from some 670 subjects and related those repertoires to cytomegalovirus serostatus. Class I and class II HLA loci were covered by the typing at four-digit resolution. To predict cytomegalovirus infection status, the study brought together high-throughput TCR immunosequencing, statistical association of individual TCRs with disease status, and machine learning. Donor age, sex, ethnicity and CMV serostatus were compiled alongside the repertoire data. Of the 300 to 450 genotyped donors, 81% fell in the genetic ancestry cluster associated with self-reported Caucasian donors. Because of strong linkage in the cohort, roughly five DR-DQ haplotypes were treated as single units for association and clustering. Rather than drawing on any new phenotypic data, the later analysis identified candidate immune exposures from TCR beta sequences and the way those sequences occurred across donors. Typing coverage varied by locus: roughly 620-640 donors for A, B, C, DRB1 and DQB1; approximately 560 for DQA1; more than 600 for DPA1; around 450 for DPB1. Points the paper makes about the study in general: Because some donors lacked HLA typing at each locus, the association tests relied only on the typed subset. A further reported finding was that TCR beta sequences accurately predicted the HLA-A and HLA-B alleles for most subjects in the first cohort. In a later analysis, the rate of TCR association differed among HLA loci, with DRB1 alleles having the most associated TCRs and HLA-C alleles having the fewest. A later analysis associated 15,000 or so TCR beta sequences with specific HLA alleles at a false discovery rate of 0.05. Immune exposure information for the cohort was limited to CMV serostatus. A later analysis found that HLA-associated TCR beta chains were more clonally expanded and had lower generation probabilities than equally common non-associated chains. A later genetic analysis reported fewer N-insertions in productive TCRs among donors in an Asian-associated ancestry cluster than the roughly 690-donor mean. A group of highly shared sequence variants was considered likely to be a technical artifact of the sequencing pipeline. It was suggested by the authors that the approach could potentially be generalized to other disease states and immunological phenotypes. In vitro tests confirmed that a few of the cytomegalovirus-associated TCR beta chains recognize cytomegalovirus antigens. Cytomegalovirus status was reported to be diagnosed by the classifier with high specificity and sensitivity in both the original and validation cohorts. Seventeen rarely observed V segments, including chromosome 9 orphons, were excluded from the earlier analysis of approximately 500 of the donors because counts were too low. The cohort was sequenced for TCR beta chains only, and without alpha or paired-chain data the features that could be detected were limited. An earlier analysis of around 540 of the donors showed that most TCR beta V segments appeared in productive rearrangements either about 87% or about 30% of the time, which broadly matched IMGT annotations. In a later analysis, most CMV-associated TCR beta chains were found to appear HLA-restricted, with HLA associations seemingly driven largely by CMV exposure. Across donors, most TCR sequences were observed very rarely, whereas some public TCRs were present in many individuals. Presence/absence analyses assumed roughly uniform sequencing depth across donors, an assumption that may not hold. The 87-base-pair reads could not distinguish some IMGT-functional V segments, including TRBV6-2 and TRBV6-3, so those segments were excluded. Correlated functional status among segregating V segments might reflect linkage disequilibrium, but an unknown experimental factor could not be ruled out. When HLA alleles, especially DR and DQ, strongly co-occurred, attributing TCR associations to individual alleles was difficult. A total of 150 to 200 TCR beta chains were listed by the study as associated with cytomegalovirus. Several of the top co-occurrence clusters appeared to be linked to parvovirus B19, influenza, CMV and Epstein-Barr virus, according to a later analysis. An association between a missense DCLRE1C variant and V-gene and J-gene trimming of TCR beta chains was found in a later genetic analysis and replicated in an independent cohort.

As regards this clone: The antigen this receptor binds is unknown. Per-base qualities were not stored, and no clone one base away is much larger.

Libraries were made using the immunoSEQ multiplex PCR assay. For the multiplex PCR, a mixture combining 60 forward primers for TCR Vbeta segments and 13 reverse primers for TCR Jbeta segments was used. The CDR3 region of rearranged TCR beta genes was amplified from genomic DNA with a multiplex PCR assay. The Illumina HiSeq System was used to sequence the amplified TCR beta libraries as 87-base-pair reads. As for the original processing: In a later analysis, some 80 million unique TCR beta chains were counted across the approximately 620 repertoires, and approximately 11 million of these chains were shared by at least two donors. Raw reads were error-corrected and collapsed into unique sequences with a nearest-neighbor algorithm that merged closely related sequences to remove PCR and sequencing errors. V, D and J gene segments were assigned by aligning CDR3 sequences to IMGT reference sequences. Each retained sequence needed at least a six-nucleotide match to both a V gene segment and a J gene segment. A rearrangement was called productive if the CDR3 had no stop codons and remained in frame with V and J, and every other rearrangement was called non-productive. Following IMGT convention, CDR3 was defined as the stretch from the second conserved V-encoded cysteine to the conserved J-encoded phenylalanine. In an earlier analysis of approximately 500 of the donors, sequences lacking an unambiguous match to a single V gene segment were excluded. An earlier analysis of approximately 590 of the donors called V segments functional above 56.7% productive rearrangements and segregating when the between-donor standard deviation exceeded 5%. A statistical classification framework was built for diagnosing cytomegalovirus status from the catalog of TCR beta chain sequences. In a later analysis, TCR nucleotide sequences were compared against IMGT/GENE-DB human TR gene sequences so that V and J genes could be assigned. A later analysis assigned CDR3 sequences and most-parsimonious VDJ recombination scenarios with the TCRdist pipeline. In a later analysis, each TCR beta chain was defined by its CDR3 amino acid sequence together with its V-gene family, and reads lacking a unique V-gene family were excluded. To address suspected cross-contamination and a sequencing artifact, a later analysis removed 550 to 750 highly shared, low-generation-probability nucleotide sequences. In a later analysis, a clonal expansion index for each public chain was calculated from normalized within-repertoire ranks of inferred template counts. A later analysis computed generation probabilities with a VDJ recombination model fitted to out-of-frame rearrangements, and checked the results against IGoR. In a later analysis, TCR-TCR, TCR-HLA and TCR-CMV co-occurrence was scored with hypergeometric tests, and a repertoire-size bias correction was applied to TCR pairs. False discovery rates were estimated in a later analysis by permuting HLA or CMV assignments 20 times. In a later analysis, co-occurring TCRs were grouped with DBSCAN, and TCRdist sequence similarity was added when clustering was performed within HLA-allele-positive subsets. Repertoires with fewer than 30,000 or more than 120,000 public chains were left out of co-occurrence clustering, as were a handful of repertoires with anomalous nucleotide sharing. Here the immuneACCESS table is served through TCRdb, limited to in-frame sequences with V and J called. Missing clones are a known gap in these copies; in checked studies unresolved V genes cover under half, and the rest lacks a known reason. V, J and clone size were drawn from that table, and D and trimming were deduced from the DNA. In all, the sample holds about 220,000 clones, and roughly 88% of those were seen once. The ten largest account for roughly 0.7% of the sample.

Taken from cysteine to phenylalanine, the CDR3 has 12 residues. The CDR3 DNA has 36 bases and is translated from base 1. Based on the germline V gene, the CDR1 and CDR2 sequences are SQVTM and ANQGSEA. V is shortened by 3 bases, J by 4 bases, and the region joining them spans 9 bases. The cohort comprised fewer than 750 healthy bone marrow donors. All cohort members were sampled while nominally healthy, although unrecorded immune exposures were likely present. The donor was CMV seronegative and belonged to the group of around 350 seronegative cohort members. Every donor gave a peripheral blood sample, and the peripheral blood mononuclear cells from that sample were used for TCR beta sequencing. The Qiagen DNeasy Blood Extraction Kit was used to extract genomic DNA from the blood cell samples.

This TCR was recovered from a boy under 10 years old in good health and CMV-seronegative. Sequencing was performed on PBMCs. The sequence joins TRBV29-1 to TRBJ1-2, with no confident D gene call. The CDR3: CSVDPGLYGYTF. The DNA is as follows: TGCAGCGTTGATCCAGGCCTCTATGGCTACACCTTC.